This TCR beta chain was profiled in a study of post-analysis software for immune sequencing data. In the case of this clonotype: Its antigen is not known. Compared with germline, one end of the junction differs, possibly owing to a read error.

This CDR3 comprises 15 residues. The germline V gene encodes CDR1 SSHAT and CDR2 FNYEAQ (reference sequence). Presence of unique molecular identifiers characterized the TCR beta cDNA libraries. TCRdb re-analysed the PCR reads in MiXCR, keeping a single row per CDR3 protein. The profile shows about 540,000 distinct CDR3 sequences, 30% to 40% of them singletons. Findings of the study overall: Analysis by F measure revealed that same-batch samples clustered strongly together. Elevated frequency relative to controls characterized roughly five TRBV segments in patients, TRBV5-6, TRBV5-1 and TRBV20-1 among them.

This sequence joins TRBV7-7 and TRBJ2-7, with 13 bases aligning to TRBD2. The J call is doubtful: the DNA matches TRBJ2-5 better. Sequencing was performed on blood. This receptor was obtained from a girl between 2 and 17 years old with multiple sclerosis. CDR3: CASSRTSGGRETQYF. CDR3 sequence (DNA): TGTGCTAGCAGCCGGACTAGCGGGGGCAGAGAGACCCAGTACTTC.